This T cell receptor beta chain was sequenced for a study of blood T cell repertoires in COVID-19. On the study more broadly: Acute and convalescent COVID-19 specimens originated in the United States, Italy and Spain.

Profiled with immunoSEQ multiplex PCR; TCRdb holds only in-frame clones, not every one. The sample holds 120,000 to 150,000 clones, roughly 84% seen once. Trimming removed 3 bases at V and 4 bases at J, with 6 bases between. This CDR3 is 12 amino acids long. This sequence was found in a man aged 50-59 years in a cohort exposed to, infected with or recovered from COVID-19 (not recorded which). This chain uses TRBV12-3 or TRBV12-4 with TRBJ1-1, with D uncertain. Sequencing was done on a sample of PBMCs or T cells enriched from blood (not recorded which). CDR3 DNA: TGTGCCAGCAGTTTCGGAGGCACTGAAGCTTTCTTT. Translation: CASSFGGTEAFF.